What follows are 27 T cell receptor beta chains derived from one specimen sequenced in a study of cytomegalovirus exposure and HLA in healthy donors. Both 60 Vbeta primers and 13 Jbeta primers went into the PCR. Assay used: immunoSEQ multiplex PCR; TCRdb lists only in-frame clones, some missing. In the table there are about 160,000 clones, approximately 79% of which are singletons. The sample comprised PBMCs. These receptors were collected from a woman between 50 and 59 years old in good health and CMV-seropositive.

The chain couples TRBV2 to TRBJ1-4; possibly TRBD1 for D (5 bases). CDR1 SNHLY and CDR2 FYNNEI come from the germline V gene. V lost 7 bases and J lost 6, with 15 bases in between. The CDR3 is 14 amino acids. The CDR3, as DNA: TGTGCCAGCACCCGGGACTCCGTAGATGAAAAACTGTTTTTT. This sequence encodes CASTRDSVDEKLFF.

V usage is TRBV18 and J usage is TRBJ1-4; tentative D call: TRBD1 (5 bases). Germline values: CDR1 KGHSH, CDR2 LQKENI. With 3 bases removed from V and 2 bases from J, the gap between germline ends came to 10 bases. CDR3 size: 15 residues. The CDR3 loop reads CASSPRPGTNEKLFF. For the CDR3, the DNA is TGTGCCAGCTCACCGCGGCCAGGGACTAATGAAAAACTGTTTTTT.

The chain carries TRBV5-8 and TRBJ2-7, with D possibly being TRBD1 (6 bases). Deletions cut 1 base from V and 4 bases from J, with 12 bases between. The CDR3 spans 14 residues. From germline, CDR1 is SGHTS and CDR2 YDEGEE. The CDR3: CASSLPGDIYEQYF. As DNA, the CDR3 is TGTGCCAGCAGCTTGCCCGGGGACATATACGAGCAGTACTTC.

This chain connects TRBV7-2 to TRBJ2-3, with D tentatively TRBD1 (5 bases). V lost 0 bases, J lost 1 base, and 11 bases lay in between. The CDR3 contains 16 residues. Germline V CDR1 and CDR2: SGHTA, FQGNSA. CDR3 sequence (DNA): TGTGCCAGCAGCTTAGCGATGCAGGGCGGCACAGATACGCAGTATTTT. Protein product: CASSLAMQGGTDTQYF.

The chain is built from TRBV27 and TRBJ2-3, with 10 bases lining up with TRBD2. Germline V gene sequence: CDR1 MNHEY, CDR2 SMNVEV (reference sequence). CDR3 length: 15 amino acids. With V trimmed by 4 bases and J by 0 bases, 1 base remained unmatched. CDR3 amino acids: CASSSGLASTDTQYF. The CDR3 DNA follows: TGTGCCAGCAGTTCGGGACTAGCGAGCACAGATACGCAGTATTTT.

In its sample, this clone was seen a few times. The V and J genes are TRBV5-4 and TRBJ2-7; 9 bases agree with TRBD2. Germline values: CDR1 SGHNT, CDR2 YYREEE (reference sequence). V shed 4 bases, J shed 1 base, and the junction held 6 bases outside the gene matches. This CDR3 spans 15 amino acids. The CDR3 protein is CASSLSSGESYEQYF. The CDR3 bases are TGTGCCAGCAGCCTATCTAGCGGGGAGTCCTACGAGCAGTACTTC.

This sequence joins TRBV4-1 and TRBJ1-4; TRBD1 matches at 8 bases. The CDR3 runs 12 residues. V lost 1 base and J lost 17; bases outside the gene matches: 6. Germline-derived CDR1 and CDR2 are MGHRA and YSYEKL. The CDR3 coding sequence is TGCGCCAGCAGCCAAGGGACAGGGAACCTATTTTTT. Protein sequence: CASSQGTGNLFF.

Concerning this clone: Mismatch with germline at one junction end may stem from a read error. This chain links TRBV29-1 with TRBJ2-3; 8 bases map to TRBD1. The CDR3 loop spans 14 amino acids. Per germline, CDR1 SQVTM and CDR2 ANQGSEA. Written as DNA, the CDR3 is TGCAGCGTTGGGTCCACAGGGGGTCCAGATGCGCAGTATTTT. Translating it yields CSVGSTGGPDAQYF.

The sample holds a few counts of this clone. Different DNA sequences within this sample yield the same CDR3. The DNA for the CDR3 is TGTGCCAGCAGCTTATCGATTTACGGGAGCGGAAATGAGCAGTTCTTC. Amino acid sequence: CASSLSIYGSGNEQFF. J is TRBJ2-1 and V is TRBV7-6, with D maybe TRBD2 (6 bases). Germline-derived CDR1 and CDR2 are SGHVS and FNYEAQ. CDR3 length equals 16 residues. Trimming took off 2 bases at V and 7 bases at J, with 18 bases between the two ends.

This clone was found a few times. This chain uses TRBV30 with TRBJ2-5, with 8 bases lining up with TRBD1. The V segment lost 5 bases and the J segment 1 base; nucleotides outside the gene matches: 6. Germline CDR1 reads GTSNPN; CDR2 reads SVGIG (reference sequence). There are 14 residues in the CDR3. The CDR3 here is CAWSPGGGQETQYF. The CDR3 DNA is TGTGCCTGGTCCCCAGGGGGCGGCCAAGAGACCCAGTACTTC.

This clone was recorded once. V usage is TRBV5-6 and J usage is TRBJ1-2, with D perhaps TRBD1 (6 bases). The CDR3 has 14 residues. The germline V gene encodes CDR1 SGHDT and CDR2 YYEEEE. The V gene lost 4 bases and the J gene lost 4 bases, with 14 bases spanning the gap. CDR3 protein: CASSPRGGPYGYTF. In DNA form, the CDR3 reads TGTGCCAGCAGCCCTCGGGGGGGCCCCTATGGCTACACCTTC.

The chain joins TRBV28 to TRBJ2-7; TRBD2 matches at 11 bases. This CDR3 is 14 amino acids long. CDR1 and CDR2 from the germline V gene are MDHEN and SYDVKM. The ends lost 6 bases at V and 3 bases at J; junction bases unmatched: 4. CDR3 sequence reads: CASSIAGGLYEQYF. In nucleotides, the CDR3 is TGTGCCAGCAGCATAGCGGGGGGGCTCTACGAGCAGTACTTC.

The J gene is TRBJ1-1, the V gene TRBV19; possible D gene TRBD1, 6 bases. This CDR3 spans 12 amino acids. From germline, CDR1 is LNHDA and CDR2 SQIVND (reference sequence). V lost 7 bases and J 3 bases, leaving 9 bases between the germline ends. Written as DNA, the CDR3 is TGTGCCAGTAATCACAGGGACACTGAAGCTTTCTTT. Translation: CASNHRDTEAFF. Drawing the rest from reference TRBV19 and TRBJ1-1, the complete variable domain is DGGITQSPKYLFRKEGQNVTLSCEQNLNHDAMYWYRQDPGQGLRLIYYSQIVNDFQKGDIAEGYSVSREKKESFPLTVTSAQKNPTAFYLCASNHRDTEAFFGQGTRLTVV.

The rearrangement joins TRBV6-5 to TRBJ1-2, with TRBD1 matching 7 bases. Trimming cost V 6 bases and J 0 bases; bases outside gene matches: 1. CDR1 and CDR2 from the germline V gene are MNHEY and SVGAGI. This CDR3 contains 13 residues. The CDR3 sequence is CASSQGANYGYTF. In nucleotides, the CDR3 is TGTGCCAGCAGCCAGGGGGCTAACTATGGCTACACCTTC.

Here the CDR3 reads CASSLGDRLYF. The CDR3 region has the DNA TGTGCCAGCAGTTTAGGGGACAGATTGTACTTC. V is TRBV28 and J is TRBJ2-7, with 7 bases matching TRBD1. The CDR3 loop spans 11 amino acids. V trimming: 2 bases; J trimming: 12 bases; junction bases outside the gene matches: 4. CDR1 is MDHEN and CDR2 is SYDVKM in the germline V gene.

The chain links TRBV7-6 to TRBJ2-7; 14 bases are shared with TRBD2. This CDR3 comprises 18 residues. Germline trimming cut 5 bases from V and 6 bases from J; bases unmatched to any gene: 15. Germline V gene lookup returns CDR1 SGHVS and CDR2 FNYEAQ. CDR3 residues: CASSRTSGGSIAPAEQYF. In DNA, the CDR3 is TGTGCCAGCAGCCGGACTAGCGGGGGGTCCATAGCCCCAGCCGAGCAGTACTTC.

This clone came up a few times. This chain links TRBV4-3 with TRBJ2-1; 7 bases are a match to TRBD1. This CDR3 comprises 16 residues. Trimming removed 0 bases from V and 4 bases from J; junction bases left unmatched: 6. The germline gives CDR1 LGHNA, CDR2 YSLEER. Here the CDR3 DNA reads TGCGCCAGCAGCCAAGACCCGGGGACAGCTTACAATGAGCAGTTCTTC. Protein product: CASSQDPGTAYNEQFF.

V is TRBV6-5 and J is TRBJ2-2; 10 nucleotides agree with TRBD1. Losses at the gene ends were 8 bases for V and 6 bases for J; bases not matched to a gene: 9. This CDR3 comprises 15 residues. Germline V gives CDR1 MNHEY, CDR2 SVGAGI. The chain's CDR3 is CASHKGDRGPGELFF. CDR3 bases: TGTGCCAGCCATAAGGGGGACAGGGGTCCCGGGGAGCTGTTTTTT.

The rearrangement joins TRBV28 to TRBJ2-7; 9 positions agree with TRBD2. Germline CDR1 MDHEN, CDR2 SYDVKM. The junction had 6 bases not matched to a gene; V was cut back by 6 bases and J by 3 bases. CDR3 length: 14 residues. As DNA, the CDR3 is TGTGCCAGCAGCGGGGCGGGGGGGAACTACGAGCAGTACTTC. Encoded protein: CASSGAGGNYEQYF.

This chain joins TRBV1 and TRBJ1-4; whether TRBD1, the table's D call, matches the DNA was not checked. TRBV1 is an annotated pseudogene. There are 18 residues in the CDR3. The CDR3 region is CTSSQEHRQGASAEKLFF. DNA of the CDR3: TGCACCAGCAGCCAAGAGCACCGACAGGGGGCTTCGGCGGAAAAACTGTTTTTT.

The chain employs TRBV30 and TRBJ2-6, with D uncertain. The germline V gene encodes CDR1 GTSNPN and CDR2 SVGIG (reference sequence). This CDR3 is built from 13 residues. V shed 3 bases and J shed 4 bases, with 7 bases lying between them. CDR3 protein: CAWRWAGANVLTF. CDR3 coding DNA: TGTGCCTGGAGGTGGGCCGGGGCCAACGTCCTGACTTTC.

The V and J genes are TRBV7-9 and TRBJ2-3; D is undetermined. Trimming stripped 4 bases from V and 4 bases from J, with 3 bases between. The CDR3 is 11 residues long. CDR1 is SEHNR and CDR2 is FQNEAQ in the germline V gene (reference sequence). The CDR3 nucleotides read TGTGCCAGCAGCTCTGCAGATACGCAGTATTTT. Protein product: CASSSADTQYF.

The chain has TRBV19 and TRBJ1-5, with D maybe TRBD1 (6 bases). Trimming took 0 bases from V and 11 from J, leaving 20 bases between them. CDR3 length equals 16 residues. CDR1 is LNHDA, CDR2 SQIVND, per germline (reference sequence). For the CDR3, the DNA is TGTGCCAGTAGTATAGAACCTGAGACAGGTTATAGGTCCCAGCATTTT. It translates to CASSIEPETGYRSQHF.

The V and J genes are TRBV2 and TRBJ2-3; D not certain. Trimming stripped 2 bases from V and 2 bases from J, with 8 bases between. The CDR3 is 14 amino acids. The germline CDR1 and CDR2 sequences are SNHLY and FYNNEI. CDR3 sequence (DNA): TGTGCCAGCAGTGAATCCAGGTACACAGATACGCAGTATTTT. Residues: CASSESRYTDTQYF.

This chain links TRBV9 with TRBJ1-1; 9 bases match TRBD1. The CDR3 spans 14 residues. The V gene end was trimmed by 4 bases and the J gene end by 1 base; junction bases not matched to a gene: 2. Germline CDR1 reads SGDLS; CDR2 reads YYNGEE. The CDR3 DNA reads TGTGCCAGCAGCCCGGACAGGGGGAACACTGAAGCTTTCTTT. Protein sequence: CASSPDRGNTEAFF.

The gene calls are TRBV5-1 and TRBJ2-3, with TRBD2 matching 9 bases. The germline gives CDR1 SGHRS, CDR2 YFSETQ. The CDR3 contains 17 residues. Germline trimming cut 3 bases from V and 0 bases from J; bases unmatched to any gene: 8. The CDR3, as DNA: TGCGCCAGCAGCTCGACTCTAGCGGGGTCTAGCACAGATACGCAGTATTTT. Translating gives CASSSTLAGSSTDTQYF.

The CDR3 DNA follows: TGTGCCAGCAGCTCCCCTAGGGAGACCCAGTACTTC. Translation gives CASSSPRETQYF. The J gene is TRBJ2-5, the V gene TRBV7-2, with D hard to call. This CDR3 is built from 12 residues. The germline gives CDR1 SGHTA, CDR2 FQGNSA. The V end lost 4 bases, the J end lost 5 bases, and 8 bases lay between the germline ends.